A single sample is the source of the 23 T cell receptor beta chains below, sequenced in a study of CD8 T cells in ankylosing spondylitis. One entry per CDR3 protein, called by TCRdb with MiXCR from the 5' RACE reads. In the table there are under 300,000 distinct CDR3 sequences, roughly a tenth of which are singletons. Sequences were obtained from blood, either unsorted or a sorted T cell fraction (not recorded which). These receptors originate from a male donor with ankylosing spondylitis or in good health (not recorded which).

This clonotype has at least ten counts. This chain uses TRBV29-1 with TRBJ1-2; D not resolved. Germline-derived CDR1 and CDR2 are SQVTM and ANQGSEA. The V and J ends lost 5 bases and 8 bases respectively, with 18 bases between them. The CDR3 covers 13 residues. The CDR3 loop reads CSVLTSGLEGYTF. In DNA, the CDR3 is TGCAGCGTTCTGACCTCTGGTCTGGAAGGCTACACCTTC.

The genes are TRBV7-8 and TRBJ2-5; possibly TRBD2 for D (5 bases). CDR1 is SGHVS, CDR2 FQNEAQ, per germline. V dropped 1 base and J dropped 4 bases, with 19 bases sitting between them. The CDR3 length is 17 residues. CDR3 nucleotide sequence: TGTGCCAGCAGCTTAGTAGGATCCCTCCTAGCCCCAGAGACCCAGTACTTC. Its translation is CASSLVGSLLAPETQYF.

The table lists this clonotype with a few counts. A read error may produce the germline difference seen at one junction end. The chain has TRBV20-1 and TRBJ2-3; 10 bases line up with TRBD2. The CDR3 consists of 16 residues. Germline CDR1 is DFQATT and CDR2 is SNEGSKA (reference sequence). In DNA, the CDR3 is TGTAGTGCTAGAGATGGCCTAGCGGGAGCCCCAGATACGCAGTATTTT. This translates into CSARDGLAGAPDTQYF.

This clonotype has ten or more counts. The genes are TRBV5-1 and TRBJ2-2; 10 positions agree with TRBD2. The CDR3 consists of 14 residues. V shed 7 bases and J 0 bases; nucleotides not matched to a gene: 0. From germline, CDR1 is SGHRS and CDR2 YFSETQ. The CDR3 DNA reads as TGCGCCAGCGGACTAGCGGCGAACACCGGGGAGCTGTTTTTT. Translation: CASGLAANTGELFF.

In this sample, this clonotype turned up a few times. The chain carries TRBV3-1 and TRBJ2-1; 10 nucleotides align to TRBD1. The CDR3 spans 17 residues. Germline loops: CDR1 LGHDT, CDR2 YNNKEL (reference sequence). After removal of 4 bases from V and 7 bases from J, the junction contained 13 bases not matched to a gene. Here the CDR3 DNA reads TGTGCCAGCAGCCCATTCGTCCCTGGGACAGGGGAGAATGAGCAGTTCTTC. Residues: CASSPFVPGTGENEQFF.

With respect to this clonotype: Compared with germline, one end of the junction differs, possibly owing to a read error. This rearrangement joins TRBV5-1 to TRBJ2-1; 15 bases line up with TRBD2. Germline V gene lookup returns CDR1 SGHRS and CDR2 YFSETQ. The CDR3 spans 14 residues. CDR3 sequence: CASSWGLAGGELFF. The DNA of the CDR3 is TGCGCCAGCAGCTGGGGACTAGCGGGGGGAGAGCTGTTCTTC.

This clonotype was recorded at least ten times. The CDR3 sequence is CASKAGTGGSNEQFF. CDR3 DNA: TGTGCCAGCAAAGCCGGGACAGGGGGTTCCAATGAGCAGTTCTTC. V and J are TRBV12-3 or TRBV12-4 and TRBJ2-1; 11 positions match TRBD1. CDR3 size: 15 residues. V lost 7 bases to trimming and J lost 6 bases; unmatched junction nucleotides: 8.

There are many counts of this clonotype. The chain joins TRBV29-1 to TRBJ2-7, with D hard to call. Germline loops: CDR1 SQVTM, CDR2 ANQGSEA. V gave up 0 bases and J gave up 1 base, with 4 bases separating them. The CDR3 length is 12 residues. The CDR3 DNA sequence: TGCAGCGTTGAAGAAGGGTCCTACGAGCAGTACTTC. Its protein product is CSVEEGSYEQYF.

This clonotype was picked up many times. This rearrangement joins TRBV12-3 or TRBV12-4 to TRBJ1-1; D not certain. The CDR3 has 13 residues. The ends were cut back, 1 base at V and 7 bases at J, with 10 bases in the middle. This chain's CDR3 is CASSLEVVLEAFF. CDR3 bases: TGTGCCAGCAGTTTAGAAGTTGTACTTGAAGCTTTCTTT.

This clonotype was seen at least ten times. The genes are TRBV5-1 and TRBJ2-5; 8 bases map to TRBD1. The ends lost 4 bases at V and 2 bases at J; junction bases unmatched: 4. The CDR3 covers 14 residues. From germline, CDR1 is SGHRS and CDR2 YFSETQ. The CDR3 DNA sequence: TGCGCCAGCAGCGTACACAGGGGGCAAGAGACCCAGTACTTC. It codes for CASSVHRGQETQYF. Full variable domain (outside the CDR3, taken from reference TRBV5-1 and TRBJ2-5): KAGVTQTPRYLIKTRGQQVTLSCSPISGHRSVSWYQQTPGQGLQFLFEYFSETQRNKGNFPGRFSGRQFSNSRSEMNVSTLELGDSALYLCASSVHRGQETQYFGPGTRLLVL.

This clonotype has a count of ten or more. This chain connects TRBV4-1 to TRBJ2-1, with 9 bases aligning to TRBD2. CDR1 and CDR2 (germline): MGHRA, YSYEKL. Trimming at V came to 1 base and at J to 2 bases, leaving 3 bases not matched to a gene. The length of the CDR3 is 16 residues. The CDR3 is CASSQGRLAAYNEQFF. DNA of the CDR3: TGCGCCAGCAGCCAAGGAAGACTAGCGGCCTACAATGAGCAGTTCTTC.

This clonotype was seen more than once but under ten times. One end of the junction is discordant with germline, which a read error may explain. The chain recombines TRBV20-1 with TRBJ2-3; 8 bases map to TRBD1. The CDR3 has 18 amino acids. The germline CDR1 and CDR2 sequences are DFQATT and SNEGSKA (reference sequence). This CDR3 reads CCASSGTGYFSGTDTQYF. The DNA for the CDR3 is TGCTGTGCTAGCTCCGGGACAGGTTATTTCTCTGGCACAGATACGCAGTATTTT.

A few counts support this clonotype. The chain uses TRBV14 and TRBJ2-5; D might be TRBD1 (5 bases). Germline CDR1 SGHDN, CDR2 FVKESK. The CDR3 spans 14 residues. V shed 1 base and J shed 2 bases, with 8 bases lying between them. The chain's CDR3 is CASSQVGHQETQYF. In DNA, the CDR3 is TGTGCCAGCAGCCAAGTCGGACATCAAGAGACCCAGTACTTC.

This clonotype appeared a few times. The chain is built from TRBV24-1 and TRBJ1-5, with D uncertain. The CDR3 is 14 residues long. Germline CDR1 KGHDR, CDR2 SFDVKD. Trimming stripped 2 bases from V and 8 bases from J, with 12 bases between. CDR3 coding DNA: TGTGCCACCAGTGATTGGTCCCGCCCCAAGCCCCAGCATTTT. It specifies CATSDWSRPKPQHF.

This clonotype was seen many times. The CDR3 DNA sequence: TGTGCCAGCAGCTTAGGGACTAGCTTTTTCGATGAGCAGTTCTTC. Translated, it gives CASSLGTSFFDEQFF. This chain uses TRBV7-9 with TRBJ2-1; 8 nucleotides align to TRBD2. Germline trimming cut 1 base from V and 8 bases from J; bases unmatched to any gene: 7. CDR1 and CDR2 (germline): SEHNR, FQNEAQ (reference sequence). The CDR3 covers 15 residues.

The table lists this clonotype with many counts. The genes are TRBV29-1 and TRBJ2-5; possibly TRBD1 for D (7 bases). The V gene lost 3 bases and the J gene lost 4 bases, with 12 bases spanning the gap. CDR1 and CDR2 from the germline V gene are SQVTM and ANQGSEA. The CDR3 runs to 13 residues. This CDR3 reads CSVDQGEAETQYF. The CDR3 coding sequence is TGCAGCGTTGACCAGGGGGAGGCAGAGACCCAGTACTTC.

This clonotype was detected ten times or more. The J gene is TRBJ1-1, the V gene TRBV5-1; D unresolved. The length of the CDR3 is 14 residues. Trimming removed 0 bases from V and 4 bases from J, with 10 bases in between. CDR1 is SGHRS, CDR2 YFSETQ, per germline. The CDR3 region has the DNA TGCGCCAGCAGCTTGGTGGCCGGTGCCACTGAAGCTTTCTTT. The encoded protein is CASSLVAGATEAFF.

Ten or more counts support this clonotype. The chain links TRBV5-1 to TRBJ2-1, with 10 bases that match TRBD2. This CDR3 has 15 amino acids. Germline CDR1 and CDR2: SGHRS and YFSETQ. V gave up 2 bases and J gave up 9 bases; unmatched junction bases: 8. CDR3 amino acids: CASSFSLAGEGEQFF. Here the CDR3 DNA reads TGCGCCAGCAGCTTTAGTCTAGCGGGAGAAGGTGAGCAGTTCTTC. Full variable domain (remainder filled in from reference TRBV5-1 and TRBJ2-1): KAGVTQTPRYLIKTRGQQVTLSCSPISGHRSVSWYQQTPGQGLQFLFEYFSETQRNKGNFPGRFSGRQFSNSRSEMNVSTLELGDSALYLCASSFSLAGEGEQFFGPGTRLTVL.

This clonotype was observed a few times. This chain links TRBV20-1 with TRBJ2-7, with 7 bases fitting TRBD1. Trimming cost V 4 bases and J 7 bases; bases outside gene matches: 13. The germline CDR1 and CDR2 sequences are DFQATT and SNEGSKA (reference sequence). The CDR3 runs 14 residues. CDR3 coding DNA: TGCAGTGCTACCCGACAGGGCGCGGAATTTGAGCAGTACTTC. It codes for CSATRQGAEFEQYF.

The chain joins TRBV7-9 to TRBJ1-1; tentative D call: TRBD1 (5 bases). CDR1 SEHNR and CDR2 FQNEAQ come from the germline V gene (reference sequence). The V end lost 5 bases, the J end lost 1 base, and 20 bases lay between the germline ends. The CDR3 covers 17 residues. CDR3 in amino acids: CASSAELGDSPNTEAFF. In DNA form, the CDR3 reads TGTGCCAGCAGCGCAGAGCTGGGCGACAGTCCGAACACTGAAGCTTTCTTT.

This clonotype was observed a few times. The genes are TRBV20-1 and TRBJ1-5; D is uncertain. This CDR3 is built from 15 residues. Germline CDR1 and CDR2: DFQATT and SNEGSKA (reference sequence). Deletions cut 3 bases from V and 2 bases from J, with 14 bases between. The CDR3 DNA reads TGCAGTGCTAGTCCGCCGGGATTCGGCAATCAGCCCCAGCATTTT. Its protein product is CSASPPGFGNQPQHF.

In this sample, this clonotype turned up a few times. The rearrangement links TRBV6-6 to TRBJ2-3, with D perhaps TRBD1 (5 bases). Germline CDR1 is MNHNY and CDR2 is SVGAGI (reference sequence). The CDR3 runs to 19 residues. The germline V and J ends were trimmed by 0 bases and 2 bases, with 21 bases remaining between them. CDR3 loop: CASSYSPPTSTAYTDTQYF. The CDR3 DNA reads TGTGCCAGCAGTTACTCCCCACCCACCTCGACAGCCTACACAGATACGCAGTATTTT.

This clonotype was picked up many times. The CDR3 sequence is CSVEGSGEETQYF. CDR3 nucleotide sequence: TGCAGCGTTGAAGGGAGTGGGGAAGAGACCCAGTACTTC. This rearrangement joins TRBV29-1 to TRBJ2-5; D is unresolved. Trimming cost V 1 base and J 3 bases, with 9 bases left between them. CDR3 size: 13 residues. The V gene's germline CDR1 is SQVTM and CDR2 ANQGSEA.